Listed below are T cell receptor beta chains from one sample, sequenced in a study of T cell responses to AZD1222 COVID-19 vaccine. Produced via immunoSEQ multiplex PCR; TCRdb's table is partial and in-frame only. The sample consists of around 200,000 clones, under 95% of them appearing once. This material consisted of peripheral blood, taken on day 0 of AZD1222 vaccination. These receptors were collected from an adult in good health. CDR3s include the opening cysteine and the closing phenylalanine or tryptophan. Each record gives: V gene, J gene, D gene, clone size, CDR3 DNA, CDR3 protein. A D gene is named only where the DNA matches it firmly. Only part of the rows carry a size: once, few, many, or a class if the clone is expanded.

>TRBV18|TRBJ1-6|.|.
TGTGCCAGCTCACCAGAGCCCCTCCCCGTTTCACCCCTCCACTTT
CASSPEPLPVSPLHF
>TRBV6-5|TRBJ1-4|.|.
TGTGCCAGCAGCACCCCCCGCCCGGGGGAACTGTTTTTT
CASSTPRPGELFF
>TRBV7-8|TRBJ2-7|.|.
TGTGCCAGCAGCTTAGCGAAGGCAAGCCTCTCCTACGAGCAGTACTTC
CASSLAKASLSYEQYF
>TRBV11-1|TRBJ2-7|TRBD1|.
TGTGCCAGCAGCTCAGGGACAGGGATTACCTACGAGCAGTACTTC
CASSSGTGITYEQYF
>TRBV29-1|TRBJ2-1|.|.
TGCAGCGTTGAAGATCCGGTACCCGGCCAATACAATGAGCAGTTCTTC
CSVEDPVPGQYNEQFF
>TRBV18|TRBJ1-4|TRBD1|.
TGTGCCAGCTCGGGACAGGGGGCTGGAACTAATGAAAAACTGTTTTTT
CASSGQGAGTNEKLFF
>TRBV5-6|TRBJ2-1|.|.
TGTGCCAGCAGCTTGGCGACAGGTCTTAATGAGCAGTTCTTC
CASSLATGLNEQFF
>TRBV19|TRBJ1-6|.|.
TGTGCCAGTAGTATCAGGGAGAGTTCACCCCTCCACTTT
CASSIRESSPLHF
>TRBV7-2|TRBJ1-6|.|.
TGTGCCAGCAGCTGGAGACAGAGGAATTCACCCCTCCACTTT
CASSWRQRNSPLHF
>TRBV28|TRBJ2-5|.|.
TGTGCCAGCAGTTTATATCCCCAAGAGACCCAGTACTTC
CASSLYPQETQYF
>TRBV7-3|TRBJ2-7|.|.
TGTGCCAGCAGCTTAGTATTTAAGGCCGGGACTGCGACCTACGAGCAGTACTTC
CASSLVFKAGTATYEQYF
>TRBV28|TRBJ1-5|.|.
TGTGCCAGCAGCCTCCAGGGCAGGGGCTATAGCAATCAGCCCCAGCATTTT
CASSLQGRGYSNQPQHF
>TRBV18|TRBJ1-2|.|.
TGTGCCAGCTCACCAAAGGGCAACCCTGGAGATGGCTACACCTTC
CASSPKGNPGDGYTF
>TRBV19|TRBJ1-1|.|.
TGTGCCAGTACCCACTGGCAGGGAGGGGGCACTGAAGCTTTCTTT
CASTHWQGGGTEAFF
>TRBV29-1|TRBJ2-1|.|.
TGCAGCGTAACCCCCGACTCATACAATGAGCAGTTCTTC
CSVTPDSYNEQFF
>TRBV4-1|TRBJ1-6|TRBD1|.
TGCGCCAGCAGCCAAACCGAGAACAGGGGCCGACCCCTCCACTTT
CASSQTENRGRPLHF
>TRBV4-1|TRBJ1-4|.|.
TGCGCCAGCAGCCCCCTCGACATGGGGTTGAATGAAAAACTGTTTTTT
CASSPLDMGLNEKLFF
>TRBV7-2|TRBJ2-7|TRBD2|.
TGTGCCAGCAGCACTAGCTTGGCTAGCGGGGGGCCTGGGGCCGAGCAGTACTTC
CASSTSLASGGPGAEQYF
>TRBV2|TRBJ2-1|.|.
TGTGCCAGCAGTATCGGGACGCCGGTTTCGAATGAGCAGTTCTTC
CASSIGTPVSNEQFF
>TRBV4-2|TRBJ1-6|TRBD1|.
TGTGCCAGCAGCCAAGTCGCCCCAGGGGGAGGTAGTTCACCCCTCCACTTT
CASSQVAPGGGSSPLHF
>TRBV18|TRBJ2-1|TRBD2|.
TGTGCCAGCTCTCCAGGACTAGCGGGGAGGAAGTTCTTC
CASSPGLAGRKFF
>TRBV7-9|TRBJ2-5|TRBD1|.
TGTGCCAGCAGCTTATTCGCAGGGGGCGGAGAGACCCAGTACTTC
CASSLFAGGGETQYF
>TRBV5-1|TRBJ2-7|.|few
TGCGCCAGCAGCTATAGCGGAACCCTCTCCTACGAGCAGTACTTC
CASSYSGTLSYEQYF
>TRBV14|TRBJ2-1|TRBD1|.
TGTGCCAGCAGCCCCGACAGGGGTTCCTACAATGAGCAGTTCTTC
CASSPDRGSYNEQFF
>TRBV18|TRBJ1-2|.|.
TGTGCCAGCTCGGACTCGCAAGGGAGTTTTAACTATGGCTACACCTTC
CASSDSQGSFNYGYTF
>TRBV4-3|TRBJ1-6|.|.
TGCGCCAGCAGCCAAGATGGGGGGGATTCACCCCTCCACTTT
CASSQDGGDSPLHF
>TRBV5-1|TRBJ2-5|.|.
TGCGCCAGTGGCACTAGGCATATACAAGAGACCCAGTACTTC
CASGTRHIQETQYF
>TRBV4-2|TRBJ1-2|.|.
TGTGCCAGCAGCCCTTACAGGGAACCTAACTATGGCTACACCTTC
CASSPYREPNYGYTF
>TRBV19|TRBJ1-1|TRBD1|.
TGTGCCAGTAGTACGACAGGGAGTCGTATAGGAGCTTTCTTT
CASSTTGSRIGAFF
>TRBV9|TRBJ2-7|TRBD1|few
TGTGCCAGCAGTGGACAGGGGGTTGGCTACGAGCAGTACTTC
CASSGQGVGYEQYF
>TRBV4-1|TRBJ1-4|.|.
TGCGCCAGCAGCCTCCCCCGCCCGGATGAAAAACTGTTTTTT
CASSLPRPDEKLFF
>TRBV5-1|TRBJ2-7|.|.
TGCGCCAGCAGCCAGGGCTGGGAGCAGTACTTC
CASSQGWEQYF
>TRBV27|TRBJ1-1|TRBD1|.
TGTGCCAGCAGGGGGACAGGGGGCCTCACTGAAGCTTTCTTT
CASRGTGGLTEAFF
>TRBV6-2/TRBV6-3|TRBJ2-7|.|.
TGTGCCAGCAGTTATCGGCGGGGCCTCGAGCAGTACTTC
CASSYRRGLEQYF
>TRBV5-4|TRBJ1-2|.|.
TGTGCCAGCAGCCTAATCAGTGATAACTATGGCTACACCTTC
CASSLISDNYGYTF
>TRBV6-1|TRBJ2-1|TRBD1|.
TGTGCCAGCAGTGAGGCGGGGACGACGACAGGGGATGAGCAGTTCTTC
CASSEAGTTTGDEQFF
>TRBV29-1|TRBJ1-3|TRBD1|.
TGCAGCGTTGAAGGAGGGACAGGGGCCATCTCTGGAAACACCATATATTTT
CSVEGGTGAISGNTIYF
>TRBV4-2|TRBJ2-6|.|.
TGTGCCAGCAGCCAAGAGGGGGCTAGTGGGGCCAACGTCCTGACTTTC
CASSQEGASGANVLTF
>TRBV15|TRBJ1-1|.|.
TGTGCCACCAGCAGAGATCAACACAGGGAAGCTTTCTTT
CATSRDQHREAFF
>TRBV6-6|TRBJ1-6|.|.
TGTGCCAGCAGCCTCGTACAGGGAACTAATTCACCCCTCCACTTT
CASSLVQGTNSPLHF
>TRBV19|TRBJ2-7|.|.
TGTGCCAGTAGTATAGGGCAGAGTTACGAGCAGTACTTC
CASSIGQSYEQYF
>TRBV27|TRBJ2-1|TRBD2|.
TGTGCCAGCAGTACAACTAGCGGGGACTCCTACAATGAGCAGTTCTTC
CASSTTSGDSYNEQFF
>TRBV6-6|TRBJ2-3|TRBD2|.
TGTGCCAGCAGTTACGTGGCAGCGGGAGTTCCAGATACGCAGTATTTT
CASSYVAAGVPDTQYF
>TRBV4-3|TRBJ1-6|.|.
TGCGCCAGCAGCCAAGAGATAGGGAGAAATTCACCCCTCCACTTT
CASSQEIGRNSPLHF
>TRBV24-1|TRBJ2-1|.|.
TGTGCCACCAGTGATTCCAGAGACAGGTCAGGCGGACAGTTCTTC
CATSDSRDRSGGQFF
>TRBV28|TRBJ2-7|.|.
TGTGCCAGCAGTTTATGGGGGCTAGCGTCCTACGAGCAGTACTTC
CASSLWGLASYEQYF
>TRBV19|TRBJ2-1|.|.
TGTGCCAGTAGTATAGTCGTACGTGCCACCTACAATGAGCAGTTCTTC
CASSIVVRATYNEQFF
>TRBV9|TRBJ2-7|.|.
TGTGCCAGCAGCCCTTTGGACAGCTCCTACGAGCAGTACTTC
CASSPLDSSYEQYF
>TRBV19|TRBJ1-3|.|.
TGTGCCAGTAGTATAGGAGGGCTTTCGTCCGGAAACACCATATATTTT
CASSIGGLSSGNTIYF
>TRBV10-2|TRBJ1-1|.|.
TGCGCCAGCAGACGGACAGAGAACACTGAAGCTTTCTTT
CASRRTENTEAFF
>TRBV19|TRBJ1-1|.|.
TGTGCCAGTAGTATTACCAGAATGAACACTGAAGCTTTCTTT
CASSITRMNTEAFF
>TRBV23-1|TRBJ2-2|.|.
TGCGCCAGCAGCCGGGTGTCATCGAACACCGGGGAGCTGTTTTTT
CASSRVSSNTGELFF
>TRBV29-1|TRBJ1-2|.|once
TGCAGCGTACCCCAGGGGAATGGCTACACCTTC
CSVPQGNGYTF
>TRBV5-1|TRBJ1-3|TRBD1|.
TGCGCCAGCAGCTGGGGGGGACAGGCTACTGGAAACACCATATATTTT
CASSWGGQATGNTIYF
>TRBV28|TRBJ2-1|TRBD2|once
TGTGCCAGCAGTTCCTTAGCGGGAGCGTCCTACAATGAGCAGTTCTTC
CASSSLAGASYNEQFF
>TRBV10-3|TRBJ1-3|.|.
TGTGCCATCAGTGAGACCTTAGTAGCTGGAAACACCATATATTTT
CAISETLVAGNTIYF
>TRBV18|TRBJ1-4|.|.
TGTGCCAGCTCCTTCGGGGGGTCTGAAAAACTGTTTTTT
CASSFGGSEKLFF